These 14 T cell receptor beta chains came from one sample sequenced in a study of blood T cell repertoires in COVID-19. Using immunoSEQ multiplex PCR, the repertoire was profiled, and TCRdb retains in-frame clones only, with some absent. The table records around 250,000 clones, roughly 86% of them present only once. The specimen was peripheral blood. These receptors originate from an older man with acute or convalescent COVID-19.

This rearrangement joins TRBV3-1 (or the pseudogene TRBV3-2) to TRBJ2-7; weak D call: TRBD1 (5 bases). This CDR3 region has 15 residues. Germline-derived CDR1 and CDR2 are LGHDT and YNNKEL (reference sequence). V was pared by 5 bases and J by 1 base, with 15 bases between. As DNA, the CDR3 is TGTGCCAGCAGCGCAAGAAGGGGTTATTCCTACGAGCAGTACTTC. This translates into CASSARRGYSYEQYF.

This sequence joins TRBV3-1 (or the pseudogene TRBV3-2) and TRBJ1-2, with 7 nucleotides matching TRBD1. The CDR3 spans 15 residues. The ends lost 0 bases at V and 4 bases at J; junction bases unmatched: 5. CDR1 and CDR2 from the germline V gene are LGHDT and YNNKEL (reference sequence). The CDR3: CASSQDFAGGYGYTF. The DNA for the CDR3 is TGTGCCAGCAGCCAAGATTTCGCAGGGGGCTATGGCTACACCTTC.

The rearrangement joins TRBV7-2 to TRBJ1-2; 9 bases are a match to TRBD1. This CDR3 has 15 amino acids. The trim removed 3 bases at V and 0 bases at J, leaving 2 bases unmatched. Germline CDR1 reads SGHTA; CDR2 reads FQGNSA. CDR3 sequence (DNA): TGTGCCAGCAGCTTGGGGACAGGGTCTAACTATGGCTACACCTTC. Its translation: CASSLGTGSNYGYTF. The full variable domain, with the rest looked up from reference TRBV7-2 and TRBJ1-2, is GAGVSQSPSNKVTEKGKDVELRCDPISGHTALYWYRQSLGQGLEFLIYFQGNSAPDKSGLPSDRFSAERTGGSVSTLTIQRTQQEDSAVYLCASSLGTGSNYGYTFGSGTRLTVV.

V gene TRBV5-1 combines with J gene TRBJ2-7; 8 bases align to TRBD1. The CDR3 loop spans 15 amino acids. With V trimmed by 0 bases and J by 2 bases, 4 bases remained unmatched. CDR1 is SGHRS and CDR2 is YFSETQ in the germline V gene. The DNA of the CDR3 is TGCGCCAGCAGCTTGGCCACGGACAGGGCCTACGAGCAGTACTTC. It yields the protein CASSLATDRAYEQYF.

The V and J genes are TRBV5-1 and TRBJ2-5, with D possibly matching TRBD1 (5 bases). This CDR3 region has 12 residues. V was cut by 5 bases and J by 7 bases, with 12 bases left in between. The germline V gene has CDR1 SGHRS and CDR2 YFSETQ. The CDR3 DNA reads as TGCGCCAGCAGTCAGAGCAGGGTGACCCAGTACTTC. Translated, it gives CASSQSRVTQYF.

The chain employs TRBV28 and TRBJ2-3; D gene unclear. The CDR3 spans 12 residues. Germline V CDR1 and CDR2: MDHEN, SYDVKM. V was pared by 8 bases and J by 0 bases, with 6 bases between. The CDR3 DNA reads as TGTGCCAGCTTTACTAGCACAGATACGCAGTATTTT. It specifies CASFTSTDTQYF.

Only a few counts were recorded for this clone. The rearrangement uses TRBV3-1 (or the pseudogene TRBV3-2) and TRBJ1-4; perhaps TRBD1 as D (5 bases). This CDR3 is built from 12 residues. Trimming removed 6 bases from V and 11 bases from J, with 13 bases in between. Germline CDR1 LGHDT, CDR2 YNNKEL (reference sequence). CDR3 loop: CASSPQKGKLFF. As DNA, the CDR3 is TGTGCCAGCAGTCCCCAGAAGGGGAAACTGTTTTTT.

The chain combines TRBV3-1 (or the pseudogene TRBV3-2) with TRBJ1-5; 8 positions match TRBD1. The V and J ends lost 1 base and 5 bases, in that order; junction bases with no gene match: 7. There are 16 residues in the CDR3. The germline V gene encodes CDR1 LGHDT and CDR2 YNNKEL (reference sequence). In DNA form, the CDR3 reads TGTGCCAGCAGCCAAGCCCCGGGACAGGCGTATCAGCCCCAGCATTTT. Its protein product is CASSQAPGQAYQPQHF.

The CDR3 coding sequence is TGCAGCGCGTCACAGGGACCCAATCAGCCCCAGCATTTT. The encoded protein is CSASQGPNQPQHF. V gene TRBV29-1 combines with J gene TRBJ1-5; D is perhaps TRBD1 (6 bases). The germline V and J ends were trimmed by 7 bases and 3 bases, with 13 bases remaining between them. This CDR3 has 13 residues. In germline, CDR1 is SQVTM, CDR2 ANQGSEA. Full variable domain (missing parts from reference TRBV29-1 and TRBJ1-5): SAVISQKPSRDICQRGTSLTIQCQVDSQVTMMFWYRQQPGQSLTLIATANQGSEATYESGFVIDKFPISRPNLTFSTLTVSNMSPEDSSIYLCSASQGPNQPQHFGDGTRLSIL.

The CDR3 coding sequence is TGTGCCAGCACCTCCCGGGACAGGGTTAATTCACCCCTCCACTTT. It specifies CASTSRDRVNSPLHF. V gene TRBV6-5 combines with J gene TRBJ1-6, with 9 bases fitting TRBD1. This CDR3 spans 15 amino acids. Germline-derived CDR1 and CDR2 are MNHEY and SVGAGI. The V gene end was trimmed by 7 bases and the J gene end by 6 bases; junction bases not matched to a gene: 7.

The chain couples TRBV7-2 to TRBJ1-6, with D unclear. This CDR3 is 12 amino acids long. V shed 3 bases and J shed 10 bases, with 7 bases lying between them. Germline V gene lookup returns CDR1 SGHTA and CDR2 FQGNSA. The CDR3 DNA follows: TGTGCCAGCAGCTTGGCCCAGTCACCCCTCCACTTT. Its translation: CASSLAQSPLHF.

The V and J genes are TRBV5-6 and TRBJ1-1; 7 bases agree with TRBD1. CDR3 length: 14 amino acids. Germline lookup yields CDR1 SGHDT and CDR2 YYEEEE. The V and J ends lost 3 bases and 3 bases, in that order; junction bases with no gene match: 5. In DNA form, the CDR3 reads TGTGCCAGCAGCTACATTACAGGGGACACTGAAGCTTTCTTT. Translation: CASSYITGDTEAFF.

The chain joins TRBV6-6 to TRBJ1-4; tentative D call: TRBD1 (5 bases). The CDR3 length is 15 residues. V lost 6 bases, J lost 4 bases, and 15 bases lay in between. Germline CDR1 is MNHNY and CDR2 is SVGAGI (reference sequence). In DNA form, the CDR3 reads TGTGCCAGCAGCCCATCAGGGCGAGGTAATGAAAAACTGTTTTTT. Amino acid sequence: CASSPSGRGNEKLFF.

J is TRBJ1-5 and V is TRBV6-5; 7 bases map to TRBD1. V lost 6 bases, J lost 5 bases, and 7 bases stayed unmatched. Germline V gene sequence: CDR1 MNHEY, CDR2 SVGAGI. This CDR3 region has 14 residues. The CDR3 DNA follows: TGTGCCAGCAGCGCCCGACAGGGAGATCAGCCCCAGCATTTT. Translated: CASSARQGDQPQHF.